The 27 T cell receptor beta chains below all came from one sample that was sequenced in a study of T cell responses to AZD1222 COVID-19 vaccine (dated by TCRdb to about 2021). The library was built by means of the immunoSEQ multiplex PCR assay. Sourced from immuneACCESS, this table was stored by TCRdb with only in-frame sequences that have V and J called. A share of the clones is absent; for the studies checked, an unresolved V gene accounts for under half, and the remainder has no known explanation. In this sample the table shows some 96,000 clones, approximately 89% of which occur a single time. The ten most abundant clones make up 4% to 5% of the sample. Reading the label with the study, this specimen's time point is: baseline before first vaccination. This specimen's treatment or condition label, per the study, means: meningococcal conjugate vaccine given as trial control. The source material was peripheral blood, sampled on day 0 of MenACWY control vaccination. These receptors were obtained from an adult in good health.

This chain joins TRBV28 and TRBJ2-3; no clear D gene. This CDR3 has 14 residues. V was clipped by 6 bases and J by 6 bases, with 16 bases between them. Germline V gene sequence: CDR1 MDHEN, CDR2 SYDVKM. In nucleotides, the CDR3 is TGTGCCAGCAGCCCTAGATGGGGTGGGGATACGCAGTATTTT. The encoded protein is CASSPRWGGDTQYF.

V gene TRBV19 combines with J gene TRBJ1-6; 8 bases fit TRBD1. The V segment lost 7 bases and the J segment 8 bases; nucleotides outside the gene matches: 7. Germline V gene data show CDR1 as LNHDA and CDR2 as SQIVND (reference sequence). This CDR3 comprises 14 residues. In DNA form, the CDR3 reads TGTGCCAGTAAGACGGACAGGGAGGATTCACCCCTCCACTTT. Protein sequence: CASKTDREDSPLHF. Supplemented by reference TRBV19 and TRBJ1-6, the full variable domain reads DGGITQSPKYLFRKEGQNVTLSCEQNLNHDAMYWYRQDPGQGLRLIYYSQIVNDFQKGDIAEGYSVSREKKESFPLTVTSAQKNPTAFYLCASKTDREDSPLHFGNGTRLTVT.

With respect to this clone: Other DNA variants within this sample encode the same CDR3. The V call is TRBV18, the J call TRBJ1-6; 7 positions agree with TRBD1. The ends lost 3 bases at V and 5 bases at J; junction bases unmatched: 4. The CDR3 runs 15 residues. Germline V gene sequence: CDR1 KGHSH, CDR2 LQKENI. The CDR3 DNA reads as TGTGCCAGCTCACCTCTCGGGACAGATAATTCACCCCTCCACTTT. Translation: CASSPLGTDNSPLHF.

The count of this clone is one. The chain has TRBV27 and TRBJ2-1; D remains unclear. Germline V gene data show CDR1 as MNHEY and CDR2 as SMNVEV (reference sequence). Trimming left V 3 bases short and J 8 bases short, with 5 bases between. This CDR3 is 11 amino acids long. The CDR3 here is CASSFGYEQFF. The CDR3 nucleotides are TGTGCCAGCAGTTTCGGTTATGAGCAGTTCTTC.

This chain uses TRBV6-2 or TRBV6-3 with TRBJ1-1; possibly TRBD1 for D (5 bases). Between the trimmed V and J ends, which lost 5 bases and 0 bases, there was a span of 10 bases. The CDR3 has 14 amino acids. The germline V gene encodes CDR1 MNHEY and CDR2 SVGEGT. CDR3 residues: CASSATAMNTEAFF. The CDR3 region has the DNA TGTGCCAGCAGTGCGACAGCGATGAACACTGAAGCTTTCTTT.

This clone is a singleton in its sample. This chain joins TRBV7-2 and TRBJ2-7; D is unresolved. The germline CDR1 and CDR2 sequences are SGHTA and FQGNSA. This CDR3 is built from 14 residues. Between the trimmed V and J ends, which lost 0 bases and 2 bases, there was a span of 8 bases. CDR3 nucleotides: TGTGCCAGCAGCTTAGCGGACCACCCCTACGAGCAGTACTTC. It translates to CASSLADHPYEQYF.

The chain uses TRBV9 and TRBJ2-3; D is undetermined. Trimming removed 4 bases from V and 2 bases from J, with 8 bases in between. CDR3 length: 13 amino acids. Germline loops: CDR1 SGDLS, CDR2 YYNGEE. The CDR3 reads CASSPPTTDTQYF. DNA for the CDR3: TGTGCCAGCAGCCCGCCGACCACAGATACGCAGTATTTT.

The table lists this clone with a count of one. The chain joins TRBV10-3 to TRBJ1-6, with D unresolved. Trimming removed 10 bases at V and 5 bases at J, with 15 bases between. The CDR3 length is 14 residues. Germline V gene data show CDR1 as ENHRY and CDR2 as SYGVKD. For the CDR3, the DNA is TGTGCCAGCAAGGATAGTGTGGATAATTCACCCCTCCACTTT. Translation: CASKDSVDNSPLHF.

The chain links TRBV5-1 to TRBJ2-3, with D unclear. V was pared by 2 bases and J by 1 base, with 8 bases between. Germline V gives CDR1 SGHRS, CDR2 YFSETQ. The CDR3 is made up of 14 amino acids. The CDR3 sequence: CASSLYARTDTQYF. The CDR3 DNA is TGCGCCAGCAGCTTATACGCCCGCACAGATACGCAGTATTTT.

The chain joins TRBV10-3 to TRBJ1-2; TRBD1 is a possible D gene (5 bases). Germline CDR1 reads ENHRY; CDR2 reads SYGVKD. Trimming stripped 7 bases from V and 1 base from J, with 7 bases between. The CDR3 has 12 amino acids. The CDR3 reads CAIKGRNYGYTF. The CDR3 coding sequence is TGTGCCATCAAGGGGCGTAACTATGGCTACACCTTC.

A remark on this clone: One end of the junction is discordant with germline, which a read error may explain. This chain connects TRBV15 to TRBJ2-1; 10 bases are shared with TRBD2. There are 14 residues in the CDR3. Germline assignment: CDR1 LNHNV and CDR2 YYDKDF (reference sequence). This CDR3 reads CATSREGSASGRVF. CDR3 sequence (DNA): TGTGCCACCAGCAGAGAGGGGTCGGCTAGCGGGAGAGTCTTC.

This chain links TRBV6-2 or TRBV6-3 with TRBJ2-3, with 7 bases that match TRBD1. The CDR3 runs 15 residues. Germline-derived CDR1 and CDR2 are MNHEY and SVGEGT. J lost 2 bases, V lost 5 bases, and 7 bases had no gene match. The CDR3 sequence: CASSQLTGATDTQYF. DNA of the CDR3: TGTGCCAGCAGTCAACTAACAGGGGCCACAGATACGCAGTATTTT.

J is TRBJ2-7 and V is TRBV28, with D perhaps TRBD2 (6 bases). The V end was cut by 8 bases, the J end by 3 bases, with 8 bases between. CDR3 length equals 11 residues. Looked up from germline, CDR1 is MDHEN and CDR2 is SYDVKM. CDR3 sequence (DNA): TGTGCCAGCGCCGGGGGCTACGAGCAGTACTTC. Translation gives CASAGGYEQYF.

V is TRBV5-1 and J is TRBJ2-7; 7 positions match TRBD2. Per the germline V gene, CDR1 is SGHRS and CDR2 is YFSETQ. The CDR3 totals 16 residues. After removal of 2 bases from V and 4 bases from J, the junction contained 12 bases not matched to a gene. The CDR3 DNA sequence: TGCGCCAGCAGCTTAAGCCCCGGCGGGAGTCGTTACGAGCAGTACTTC. Protein sequence: CASSLSPGGSRYEQYF.

This clone was detected once. The rearrangement joins TRBV18 to TRBJ1-5; D unresolved. The V gene lost 3 bases and the J gene lost 3 bases, with 12 bases spanning the gap. CDR1 is KGHSH and CDR2 is LQKENI in the germline V gene. The CDR3 has 15 residues. The CDR3 loop is CASSPPASNNQPQHF. CDR3 bases: TGTGCCAGCTCACCGCCGGCCAGTAACAATCAGCCCCAGCATTTT.

The CDR3 protein is CASSTYRDRLGYTF. DNA for the CDR3: TGTGCCAGTAGTACGTACCGGGACCGTCTGGGCTACACCTTC. The chain carries TRBV19 and TRBJ1-2; tentative D call: TRBD1 (5 bases). Germline loops: CDR1 LNHDA, CDR2 SQIVND (reference sequence). This CDR3 has 14 amino acids. The germline V and J ends were trimmed by 4 bases and 8 bases, with 17 bases remaining between them.

This clone was counted once. This sequence joins TRBV18 and TRBJ2-5, with unresolved D. V gave up 7 bases and J gave up 0 bases, with 9 bases separating them. The CDR3 has 13 amino acids. Per germline, CDR1 KGHSH and CDR2 LQKENI. CDR3 nucleotides: TGTGCCAGCTGCTGGACGGACCAAGAGACCCAGTACTTC. Translating it yields CASCWTDQETQYF. The complete variable domain, with remaining parts taken from reference TRBV18 and TRBJ2-5, reads NAGVMQNPRHLVRRRGQEARLRCSPMKGHSHVYWYRQLPEEGLKFMVYLQKENIIDESGMPKERFSAEFPKEGPSILRIQQVVRGDSAAYFCASCWTDQETQYFGPGTRLLVL.

The CDR3 DNA reads TGTGCCACCAGCAGAGAGGGGGCGACGAACACTGAAGCTTTCTTT. This encodes CATSREGATNTEAFF. This chain connects TRBV15 to TRBJ1-1; possibly TRBD1 for D (6 bases). The CDR3 consists of 15 residues. Deletions cut 0 bases from V and 1 base from J, with 9 bases between. Looked up from germline, CDR1 is LNHNV and CDR2 is YYDKDF (reference sequence).

This clone was observed once. The J gene is TRBJ2-3, the V gene TRBV7-2, with 15 bases matching TRBD2. CDR3 length: 17 residues. V trimming: 5 bases; J trimming: 5 bases; junction bases outside the gene matches: 8. The V gene's germline CDR1 is SGHTA and CDR2 FQGNSA. This chain's CDR3 is CASSAGLAGGQGDTQYF. CDR3 nucleotides: TGTGCCAGCAGCGCGGGACTAGCGGGGGGCCAAGGAGATACGCAGTATTTT.

This chain links TRBV7-9 with TRBJ1-2; TRBD1 might be the D (6 bases). This CDR3 region has 14 residues. From germline, CDR1 is SEHNR and CDR2 FQNEAQ (reference sequence). V lost 1 base, J lost 6 bases, and 12 bases lay in between. The CDR3 region has the DNA TGTGCCAGCAGCTTAGTCCCGGGGGGCGATGGCTACACCTTC. Its protein product is CASSLVPGGDGYTF.

This sequence joins TRBV10-3 and TRBJ2-3; no clear D. V dropped 5 bases and J dropped 0 bases, with 9 bases sitting between them. CDR3 length: 14 residues. From germline, CDR1 is ENHRY and CDR2 SYGVKD. The DNA for the CDR3 is TGTGCCATCAGTACCCCTGGGAGCACAGATACGCAGTATTTT. Encoded protein: CAISTPGSTDTQYF.

J is TRBJ2-3 and V is TRBV15; 8 bases are a match to TRBD2. The CDR3 consists of 14 residues. Germline V gene sequence: CDR1 LNHNV, CDR2 YYDKDF (reference sequence). Trimming cost V 1 base and J 7 bases; bases outside gene matches: 4. The CDR3 region has the DNA TGTGCCACCAGCAGAGCGGGAGGGGGAAATACGCAGTATTTT. Translated, it gives CATSRAGGGNTQYF.

The rearrangement uses TRBV2 and TRBJ1-2, with 9 bases matching TRBD1. Germline loops: CDR1 SNHLY, CDR2 FYNNEI. Losses at the gene ends were 2 bases for V and 8 bases for J; bases not matched to a gene: 9. The CDR3 length is 15 residues. The chain's CDR3 is CASSELGQGWVGYTF. CDR3 DNA sequence: TGTGCCAGCAGTGAACTAGGACAGGGGTGGGTCGGCTACACCTTC. The complete variable domain, with remaining parts taken from reference TRBV2 and TRBJ1-2, reads EPEVTQTPSHQVTQMGQEVILRCVPISNHLYFYWYRQILGQKVEFLVSFYNNEISEKSEIFDDQFSVERPDGSNFTLKIRSTKLEDSAMYFCASSELGQGWVGYTFGSGTRLTVV.

This chain links TRBV7-8 with TRBJ2-3, with TRBD2 as a possible D gene (7 bases). In germline, CDR1 is SGHVS, CDR2 FQNEAQ. V lost 5 bases, J lost 0 bases, and 21 bases lay in between. The CDR3 runs 18 residues. Written as DNA, the CDR3 is TGTGCCAGCAGCCCGCAGTGGGAGGGGGGACTGAGCACAGATACGCAGTATTTT. Translating it yields CASSPQWEGGLSTDTQYF.

Comment on this clone: At one boundary the junction diverges from the germline segment, which might be a read error. V gene TRBV19 combines with J gene TRBJ1-5; 7 nucleotides line up with TRBD1. There are 15 residues in the CDR3. Germline V lookup: CDR1 LNHDA, CDR2 SQIVND (reference sequence). The CDR3 loop is CASSTGDSGNQPQHF. The CDR3 DNA sequence: TGTGCCAGCAGTACAGGGGACTCAGGCAATCAGCCCCAGCATTTT.

The CDR3 DNA reads TGTGCCAGCAGCTCCCAGAGCGGGATAGGGGGCAATGAGCAGTTCTTC. Protein product: CASSSQSGIGGNEQFF. V is TRBV9 and J is TRBJ2-1; D perhaps matches TRBD2 (7 bases). V was cut by 4 bases and J by 6 bases, with 20 bases left in between. The CDR3 loop spans 16 amino acids. The germline V gene encodes CDR1 SGDLS and CDR2 YYNGEE.

This chain joins TRBV5-4 and TRBJ2-3; possibly TRBD2 for D (5 bases). This CDR3 spans 15 amino acids. CDR1 SGHNT and CDR2 YYREEE come from the germline V gene (reference sequence). Trimming shortened V by 5 bases and J by 5 bases, and 18 bases separated the two germline ends. The chain's CDR3 is CASRSLAREGDTQYF. The CDR3 DNA sequence: TGTGCCAGCAGATCTCTAGCACGTGAGGGAGATACGCAGTATTTT.